Listed below are T cell receptor beta chains from one sample, sequenced in a study of blood T cell repertoires in COVID-19. Measured with immunoSEQ multiplex PCR; TCRdb has only the in-frame clones, and not every one. The sample includes some 300,000 clones, 75% to 90% of them seen just once. Sequenced sample: peripheral blood. These receptors were taken from a woman aged 50 to 60 with COVID-19, enrolled during active disease. Both conserved end residues are part of each CDR3.

v_call: TRBV5-1; j_call: TRBJ1-1; cdr3_aa: CASSSTGQGKTEAFF
v_call: TRBV10-3; j_call: TRBJ2-7; cdr3_aa: CAIGGSGYEQYF
v_call: TRBV12-5; j_call: TRBJ2-1; cdr3_aa: CASGLRLAGDHNEQFF
v_call: TRBV10-2; j_call: TRBJ2-7; cdr3_aa: CASSGDSNYEQYF
v_call: TRBV7-2; j_call: TRBJ2-1; cdr3_aa: CASRLAGGVNEQFF
v_call: TRBV6-1; j_call: TRBJ2-7; cdr3_aa: CASSTGTGGEQYF
v_call: TRBV6-5; j_call: TRBJ2-2; cdr3_aa: CASNIGLSGAGELFF
v_call: TRBV5-4; j_call: TRBJ2-2; cdr3_aa: CASSFGGPRNTGELFF
v_call: TRBV3-1/TRBV3-2; j_call: TRBJ1-4; cdr3_aa: CASSLSQVQGEKLFF
v_call: TRBV18; j_call: TRBJ2-7; cdr3_aa: CASSSDGDYEQYF
v_call: TRBV2; j_call: TRBJ1-2; cdr3_aa: CAWTGGLYGYTF
v_call: TRBV28; j_call: TRBJ1-5; cdr3_aa: CASSFNGRGGQSQHF
v_call: TRBV25-1; j_call: TRBJ2-6; cdr3_aa: CASSEGQGLPGANVLTF
v_call: TRBV30; j_call: TRBJ1-4; cdr3_aa: CAWSDLWGESATNEKLFF
v_call: TRBV29-1; j_call: TRBJ1-1; cdr3_aa: CSVEGGVRAEAFF
v_call: TRBV7-2; j_call: TRBJ1-4; cdr3_aa: CASSQDRGSEKLFF
v_call: TRBV27; j_call: TRBJ1-1; cdr3_aa: CASSLSPGQGNTEAFF
v_call: TRBV24-1; j_call: TRBJ2-1; cdr3_aa: CATSDLPGQGANEQFF
v_call: TRBV19; j_call: TRBJ1-1; cdr3_aa: CASSLAGHLNTEAFF
v_call: TRBV9; j_call: TRBJ2-1; cdr3_aa: CASSEPLAGVNYEQFF
v_call: TRBV3-1/TRBV3-2; j_call: TRBJ1-2; cdr3_aa: CASSWTGNGYTF
v_call: TRBV19; j_call: TRBJ1-3; cdr3_aa: CASSAGLTSGNTIYF
v_call: TRBV5-6; j_call: TRBJ2-3; cdr3_aa: CASSFARRSTDTQYF
v_call: TRBV29-1; j_call: TRBJ2-5; cdr3_aa: CSVWFSGKETQYF
v_call: TRBV5-8; j_call: TRBJ2-1; cdr3_aa: CASSLWGGGSSYNEQFF
v_call: TRBV2; j_call: TRBJ2-3; cdr3_aa: CASSETGASTDTQYF
v_call: TRBV12-5; j_call: TRBJ2-1; cdr3_aa: CASGLVYEQFF
v_call: TRBV7-9; j_call: TRBJ2-3; cdr3_aa: CASSLPALAGYSTDTQYF
v_call: TRBV14; j_call: TRBJ2-7; cdr3_aa: CASSQDLPSGGSEQYF
v_call: TRBV10-2; j_call: TRBJ1-5; cdr3_aa: CASRRTGGADQPQHF
v_call: TRBV6-5; j_call: TRBJ2-1; cdr3_aa: CASSPGTKYNEQFF
v_call: TRBV6-5; j_call: TRBJ2-3; cdr3_aa: CASSRTSGNTDTQYF
v_call: TRBV5-5; j_call: TRBJ1-3; cdr3_aa: CASSLAGASGNTIYF
v_call: TRBV14; j_call: TRBJ2-3; cdr3_aa: CASSPGGRPTDTQYF
v_call: TRBV5-1; j_call: TRBJ2-1; cdr3_aa: CASSHTGDSEQFF
v_call: TRBV7-9; j_call: TRBJ2-2; cdr3_aa: CASPAGQGTSGSSGELFF
v_call: TRBV10-3; j_call: TRBJ2-7; cdr3_aa: CAIRGTGLDEQYF
v_call: TRBV6-5; j_call: TRBJ1-2; cdr3_aa: CASSQITGGYGYTF
v_call: TRBV7-6; j_call: TRBJ2-1; cdr3_aa: CASSLARWSYNEQFF
v_call: TRBV24-1; j_call: TRBJ2-2; cdr3_aa: CATSETQGARVGELFF
v_call: TRBV27; j_call: TRBJ2-7; cdr3_aa: CASSSMGGYEQYF
v_call: TRBV15; j_call: TRBJ2-5; cdr3_aa: CATSRRKLGLPQETQYF
v_call: TRBV19; j_call: TRBJ2-7; cdr3_aa: CASSPPEGHEQYF
v_call: TRBV12-5; j_call: TRBJ2-1; cdr3_aa: CASGAGRGTSDRRSSYNEQFF
v_call: TRBV5-1; j_call: TRBJ2-7; cdr3_aa: CASSLVGGGSYEQYF
v_call: TRBV30; j_call: TRBJ2-1; cdr3_aa: CAWSGAGKGFGYNEQFF